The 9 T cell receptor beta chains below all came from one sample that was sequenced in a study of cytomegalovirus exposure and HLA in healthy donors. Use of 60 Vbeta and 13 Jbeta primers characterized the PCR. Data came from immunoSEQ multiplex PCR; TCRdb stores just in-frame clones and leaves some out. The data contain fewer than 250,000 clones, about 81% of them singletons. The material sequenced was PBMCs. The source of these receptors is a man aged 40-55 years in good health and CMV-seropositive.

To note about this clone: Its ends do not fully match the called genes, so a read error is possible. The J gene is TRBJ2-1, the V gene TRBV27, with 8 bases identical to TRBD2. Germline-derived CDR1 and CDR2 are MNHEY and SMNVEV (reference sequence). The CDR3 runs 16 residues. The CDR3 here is CASSFQAGDYYNGQFF. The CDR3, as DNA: TGTGCCAGCAGTTTTCAAGCGGGGGACTACTACAATGGGCAGTTCTTC.

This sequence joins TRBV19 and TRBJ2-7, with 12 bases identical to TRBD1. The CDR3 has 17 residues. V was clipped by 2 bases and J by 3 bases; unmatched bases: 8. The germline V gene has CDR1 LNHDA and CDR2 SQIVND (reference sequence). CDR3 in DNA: TGTGCCAGTAGTATAAGATGGGGACAGGGGGCGGTCTACGAGCAGTACGTC. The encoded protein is CASSIRWGQGAVYEQYV.

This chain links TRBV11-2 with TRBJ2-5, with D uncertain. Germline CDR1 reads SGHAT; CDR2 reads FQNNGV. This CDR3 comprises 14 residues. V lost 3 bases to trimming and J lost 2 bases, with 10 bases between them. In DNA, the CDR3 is TGTGCCAGCAGCTTCCTCGGGTCGCAAGAGACCCAGTACTTC. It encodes CASSFLGSQETQYF.

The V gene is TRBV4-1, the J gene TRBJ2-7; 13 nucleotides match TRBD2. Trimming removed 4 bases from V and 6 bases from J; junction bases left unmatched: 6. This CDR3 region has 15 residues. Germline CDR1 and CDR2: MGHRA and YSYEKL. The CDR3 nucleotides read TGCGCCAGCAGCCCACTAGCGGGAGGGCCGGGCGAGCAGTACTTC. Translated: CASSPLAGGPGEQYF.

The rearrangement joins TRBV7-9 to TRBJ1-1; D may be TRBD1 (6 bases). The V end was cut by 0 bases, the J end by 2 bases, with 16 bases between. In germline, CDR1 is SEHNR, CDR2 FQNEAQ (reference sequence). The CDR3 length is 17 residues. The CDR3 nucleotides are TGTGCCAGCAGCTTAGCTACCGGGGGGCGGCTAAACACTGAAGCTTTCTTT. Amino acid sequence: CASSLATGGRLNTEAFF.

The CDR3 loop reads CASSLAGLKGGNTEAFF. CDR3 nucleotide sequence: TGTGCCAGCAGCTTAGCGGGACTAAAGGGGGGAAACACTGAAGCTTTCTTT. J is TRBJ1-1 and V is TRBV7-2; a weak D match, TRBD1 (6 bases). The CDR3 contains 17 residues. Trimming removed 0 bases at V and 2 bases at J, with 16 bases between. Per germline, CDR1 SGHTA and CDR2 FQGNSA.

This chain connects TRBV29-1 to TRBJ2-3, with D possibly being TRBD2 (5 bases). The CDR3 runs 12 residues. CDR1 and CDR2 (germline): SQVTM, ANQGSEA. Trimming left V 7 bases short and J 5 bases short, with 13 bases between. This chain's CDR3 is CSAPSGGDTQYF. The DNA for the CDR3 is TGCAGCGCCCCTTCCGGAGGAGATACGCAGTATTTT.

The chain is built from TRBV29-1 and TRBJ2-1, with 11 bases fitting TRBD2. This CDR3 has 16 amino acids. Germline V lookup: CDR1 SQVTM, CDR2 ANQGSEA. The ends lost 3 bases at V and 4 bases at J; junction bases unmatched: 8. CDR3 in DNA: TGCAGCGTTGAGGGGACCGGGACTAGCGGTTACAATGAGCAGTTCTTC. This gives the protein CSVEGTGTSGYNEQFF.

CDR3 amino acids: CASTGDFTDTQYF. In DNA, the CDR3 is TGTGCCAGCACCGGGGATTTCACAGATACGCAGTATTTT. This rearrangement joins TRBV25-1 to TRBJ2-3; D is perhaps TRBD2 (5 bases). This CDR3 spans 13 amino acids. Trimming left V 7 bases short and J 2 bases short, with 10 bases between. Per germline, CDR1 MGHDK and CDR2 SYGVNS.